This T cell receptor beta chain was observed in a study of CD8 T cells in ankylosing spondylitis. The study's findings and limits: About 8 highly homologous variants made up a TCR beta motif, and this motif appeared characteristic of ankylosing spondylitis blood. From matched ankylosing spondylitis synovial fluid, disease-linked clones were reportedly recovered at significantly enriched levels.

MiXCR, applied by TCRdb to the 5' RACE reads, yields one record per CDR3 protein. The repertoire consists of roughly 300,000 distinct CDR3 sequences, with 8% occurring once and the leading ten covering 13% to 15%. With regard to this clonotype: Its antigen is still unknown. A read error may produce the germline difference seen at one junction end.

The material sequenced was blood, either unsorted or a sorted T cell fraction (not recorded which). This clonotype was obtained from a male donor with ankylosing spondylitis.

Here the CDR3 DNA reads TGTGCTAGCAGCCAGACTAGCGGCACCGGGGAGCTGTTTTTT. It codes for CASSQTSGTGELFF. The chain joins TRBV7-7 to TRBJ2-2, with 9 bases that match TRBD2. Germline V gene sequence: CDR1 SSHAT, CDR2 FNYEAQ (reference sequence). This CDR3 is 14 amino acids long.